This T cell receptor (beta chain) was captured in a study of OX40 agonist ivuxolimab in advanced cancers. TCRdb's table, derived via immunoSEQ multiplex PCR, lists solely in-frame clones and lacks some. The sample holds around 58,000 clones, 85% to 95% seen once. The receptor's source is an adult with an advanced solid tumor such as melanoma, head and neck, liver or kidney cancer. The specimen was CD4+ or CD8+ T cells sorted from blood, collected in a trial of the OX40 agonist ivuxolimab.

CDR3 bases: TGTGCCAGCAGCCAACTCCCGGGACTCCAACCTCTATCCACTGGCTACACCTTC. Translating it yields CASSQLPGLQPLSTGYTF. This chain joins TRBV9 and TRBJ1-2; D possibly corresponds to TRBD1 (5 bases). There are 18 residues in the CDR3. CDR1 SGDLS and CDR2 YYNGEE come from the germline V gene. V was trimmed by 4 bases and J by 7 bases, leaving 29 bases between them.